Listed below are T cell receptor beta chains from one sample, sequenced in a study of cytomegalovirus exposure and HLA in healthy donors. The method was immunoSEQ multiplex PCR; TCRdb's version includes in-frame clones alone and lacks a portion of them. The sample yields roughly 170,000 clones, 84% seen once. Sequencing was carried out using PBMCs. The receptor source for this set is a girl aged 2 to 9 in good health and CMV-seropositive. The CDR3 runs from the conserved cysteine through the conserved F or W. The D gene is left open where the match is weak. Where a row states a size, it is once, few, many or the class of an expanded clone; other rows omit it.

TRBJ1-2	.	TRBV27	.	15	CASSAAAGQFYGYTF	TGTGCCAGCAGTGCCGCCGCAGGGCAGTTCTATGGCTACACCTTC
TRBJ2-7	.	TRBV7-2	.	12	CASSRTRYEQYF	TGTGCCAGCAGCCGAACTAGATACGAGCAGTACTTC
TRBJ1-2	.	TRBV23-1	TRBD1	13	CASPGTEPRVYTF	TGCGCCAGCCCCGGGACAGAACCGCGCGTCTACACCTTC
TRBJ2-7	.	TRBV5-1	TRBD1	15	CASSLQPGQAYEQYF	TGCGCCAGCAGCCTACAACCGGGACAGGCCTACGAGCAGTACTTC
TRBJ2-7	.	TRBV4-1	.	15	CASSQDRRTFDEQYF	TGCGCCAGCAGCCAAGATCGTCGGACTTTCGACGAGCAGTACTTC
TRBJ2-2	.	TRBV5-3	TRBD1	14	CARSLHRGTGELFF	TGTGCCAGAAGCTTGCACAGGGGCACCGGGGAGCTGTTTTTT
TRBJ1-6	.	TRBV11-2	TRBD1	16	CASSFTSGTVDSPLHF	TGTGCCAGCAGTTTCACATCCGGGACAGTGGATTCACCCCTCCACTTT
TRBJ1-6	.	TRBV10-2	.	14	CASSRGEDNSPLHF	TGCGCCAGCAGTCGTGGGGAGGACAATTCACCCCTCCACTTT
TRBJ2-7	.	TRBV5-1	TRBD2	14	CASSLASGSYEQYF	TGCGCCAGCAGCTTAGCTAGCGGCTCCTACGAGCAGTACTTC
TRBJ2-3	.	TRBV5-4	.	14	CASSLEGGADTQYF	TGTGCCAGCAGCTTGGAGGGAGGCGCAGATACGCAGTATTTT
TRBJ1-2	once	TRBV5-1	TRBD1	18	CASSLVPGGTLSLYGYTF	TGCGCCAGCAGCTTGGTTCCAGGGGGAACCCTAAGCCTTTATGGCTACACCTTC
TRBJ2-1	.	TRBV9	TRBD1	14	CASSYTTGQDEQFF	TGTGCCAGCAGCTATACGACAGGGCAGGATGAGCAGTTCTTC
TRBJ1-1	.	TRBV30	.	11	CAWSGEAEAFF	TGTGCCTGGAGTGGGGAGGCTGAAGCTTTCTTT
TRBJ2-1	.	TRBV7-9	TRBD2	17	CASSSGTTGGPFDEQFF	TGTGCCAGCAGCTCCGGAACGACGGGAGGGCCTTTTGATGAGCAGTTCTTC
TRBJ2-1	few	TRBV4-1	TRBD2	18	CASSYGLAGSSSYNEQFF	TGCGCCAGCAGCTATGGACTAGCGGGGTCGAGCTCCTACAATGAGCAGTTCTTC
TRBJ2-1	.	TRBV2	.	14	CASSGSSSYNEQFF	TGTGCCAGCAGTGGATCTAGCTCCTACAATGAGCAGTTCTTC
TRBJ2-3	few	TRBV5-1	.	15	CASSLAPEGGDTQYF	TGCGCCAGCAGCTTGGCCCCTGAAGGGGGAGATACGCAGTATTTT
TRBJ2-1	.	TRBV19	TRBD2	16	CASSIGTSGPYNEQFF	TGTGCCAGTAGTATTGGGACTAGCGGGCCTTACAATGAGCAGTTCTTC
TRBJ2-5	.	TRBV28	.	15	CASNPSGLNSQTQYF	TGTGCCAGCAACCCTTCGGGACTGAACTCGCAGACCCAGTACTTC
TRBJ2-3	.	TRBV5-4	TRBD2	19	CASSLDGLAGGSSTDTQYF	TGTGCCAGCAGCTTGGACGGACTAGCGGGAGGTTCTAGCACAGATACGCAGTATTTT
TRBJ2-1	.	TRBV9	TRBD2	15	CASTATSGPYNEQFF	TGTGCCAGCACCGCCACTAGCGGGCCATACAATGAGCAGTTCTTC
TRBJ1-3	.	TRBV5-4	.	14	CAIATRGTGNTIYF	TGTGCCATTGCGACAAGGGGGACTGGAAACACCATATATTTT
TRBJ2-7	once	TRBV4-1	TRBD2	21	CASSQPDPYISGGFSSYEQYF	TGCGCCAGCAGCCAACCCGATCCTTATATTAGCGGGGGGTTTAGCTCCTACGAGCAGTACTTC
TRBJ2-6	.	TRBV19	.	15	CAPKWALSGANVLTF	TGTGCCCCTAAGTGGGCCCTAAGTGGGGCCAACGTCCTGACTTTC
TRBJ1-1	.	TRBV5-1	TRBD1	14	CASSAGQGDPEAFF	TGCGCCAGCAGCGCAGGCCAGGGGGACCCTGAAGCTTTCTTT
TRBJ1-3	.	TRBV6-5	.	14	CAGAGVFGGNTIYF	TGTGCCGGGGCAGGCGTCTTCGGTGGAAACACCATATATTTT
TRBJ1-2	.	TRBV18	TRBD1	14	CASSPMGQGTGYTF	TGTGCCAGCTCACCAATGGGACAGGGGACCGGCTACACCTTC
TRBJ1-2	.	TRBV28	TRBD1	17	CATLPRGRGLLFYGYTF	TGTGCCACACTCCCCCGGGGAAGGGGGCTTCTCTTTTATGGCTACACCTTC
TRBJ2-2	.	TRBV2	.	14	CASSPRGATGELFF	TGTGCCAGCAGCCCCCGCGGGGCGACCGGGGAGCTGTTTTTT
TRBJ2-7	.	TRBV19	.	15	CASSTQPGLHYEQYF	TGTGCCAGTAGTACCCAACCGGGACTTCACTACGAGCAGTACTTC
TRBJ1-2	.	TRBV15	.	14	CATSSNRVDLGYTF	TGTGCCACCAGCAGCAACAGGGTCGATCTAGGCTACACCTTC
TRBJ2-7	.	TRBV11-3	TRBD2	16	CASSLDLLAGYYEQYF	TGTGCCAGCAGCTTAGACCTACTAGCGGGATACTACGAGCAGTACTTC
TRBJ1-5	few	TRBV6-1	.	15	CASSEEGLRYQPQHF	TGTGCCAGCAGTGAGGAGGGTCTAAGATATCAGCCCCAGCATTTT
TRBJ2-1	once	TRBV11-2	TRBD2	13	CASRLAGGNEQFF	TGTGCCAGCAGATTAGCGGGGGGGAATGAGCAGTTCTTC
TRBJ2-1	.	TRBV6-1	TRBD2	16	CASSGRLSGRYNEQFF	TGTGCCAGCAGTGGCCGACTTAGCGGGCGTTACAATGAGCAGTTCTTC
TRBJ2-7	.	TRBV7-2	TRBD1	15	CASAQGEFLVYEQYF	TGTGCCAGCGCACAGGGGGAATTTTTGGTCTACGAGCAGTACTTC
TRBJ2-7	.	TRBV18	TRBD1	14	CASSPGQGSYEQYF	TGTGCCAGCTCACCAGGACAGGGTTCCTACGAGCAGTACTTC
TRBJ1-2	few	TRBV30	TRBD1	12	CAWSGGGGGYTF	TGTGCCTGGAGTGGTGGAGGGGGCGGCTACACCTTC
TRBJ2-3	.	TRBV30	TRBD2	18	CAWSVKAGGPLSTDTQYF	TGTGCCTGGAGTGTGAAAGCGGGAGGGCCTCTGAGCACAGATACGCAGTATTTT
TRBJ2-5	.	TRBV4-2	TRBD2	16	CASSQVKAGGGETQYF	TGTGCCAGCAGCCAAGTAAAAGCGGGAGGGGGTGAGACCCAGTACTTC
TRBJ2-7	.	TRBV4-1	TRBD1	14	CASSQGQGGSEQYF	TGCGCCAGCAGCCAGGGACAGGGTGGCTCCGAGCAGTACTTC
TRBJ2-5	.	TRBV5-1	TRBD1	15	CASSPRQGLGETQYF	TGCGCCAGCAGCCCAAGACAGGGGTTAGGAGAGACCCAGTACTTC
TRBJ1-1	.	TRBV30	.	12	CAWSGGRTEAFF	TGTGCCTGGAGTGGGGGGCGGACTGAAGCTTTCTTT
TRBJ2-3	.	TRBV11-1	TRBD2	15	CASSARAGGGDTQYF	TGTGCCAGCAGCGCACGAGCGGGGGGTGGCGATACGCAGTATTTT
TRBJ1-5	.	TRBV27	.	15	CASSLDNASNQPQHF	TGTGCCAGCAGTTTAGACAACGCTAGCAATCAGCCCCAGCATTTT
TRBJ1-4	.	TRBV5-1	TRBD1	14	CASSLTGEAEKLFF	TGCGCCAGCAGCTTGACAGGGGAGGCTGAAAAACTGTTTTTT
TRBJ2-1	.	TRBV6-1	.	15	CASSEEQGTYNEQFF	TGTGCCAGCAGTGAAGAACAGGGTACCTACAATGAGCAGTTCTTC
TRBJ2-7	few	TRBV6-5	TRBD2	15	CASSSISGRVDEQYF	TGTGCCAGCAGTAGCATTAGCGGGAGGGTGGACGAGCAGTACTTC
TRBJ1-1	once	TRBV27	.	14	CASSRRGENTEAFF	TGTGCCAGCAGCCGCAGGGGCGAGAACACTGAAGCTTTCTTT
TRBJ1-1	once	TRBV28	.	14	CASRDSPTGTEAFF	TGTGCCAGCAGGGACTCGCCAACGGGCACTGAAGCTTTCTTT
TRBJ1-1	.	TRBV6-1	.	17	CASSEQAFKSMNTEAFF	TGTGCCAGCAGTGAACAAGCCTTTAAATCTATGAACACTGAAGCTTTCTTT
TRBJ2-1	medium-sized	TRBV5-1	TRBD2	18	CASSLGLAGGPYYNEQFF	TGCGCCAGCAGCCTAGGACTAGCGGGAGGGCCATATTACAATGAGCAGTTCTTC
TRBJ2-3	.	TRBV10-3	.	13	CAISDQGTDTQYF	TGTGCCATCAGTGATCAGGGAACAGATACGCAGTATTTT
TRBJ1-2	.	TRBV2	.	13	CASRATVEAGYTF	TGTGCCAGCAGAGCGACGGTGGAGGCTGGCTACACCTTC
TRBJ2-2	.	TRBV5-1	TRBD2	16	CASSLLAGGRNGELFF	TGCGCCAGCAGCCTACTAGCGGGAGGAAGAAACGGGGAGCTGTTTTTT
TRBJ1-3	.	TRBV19	.	14	CASIGVSSGNTIYF	TGTGCCAGTATCGGGGTTAGCTCTGGAAACACCATATATTTT
TRBJ1-5	.	TRBV2	TRBD1	13	CASQTGPGQPQHF	TGTGCCAGCCAGACAGGGCCGGGGCAGCCCCAGCATTTT